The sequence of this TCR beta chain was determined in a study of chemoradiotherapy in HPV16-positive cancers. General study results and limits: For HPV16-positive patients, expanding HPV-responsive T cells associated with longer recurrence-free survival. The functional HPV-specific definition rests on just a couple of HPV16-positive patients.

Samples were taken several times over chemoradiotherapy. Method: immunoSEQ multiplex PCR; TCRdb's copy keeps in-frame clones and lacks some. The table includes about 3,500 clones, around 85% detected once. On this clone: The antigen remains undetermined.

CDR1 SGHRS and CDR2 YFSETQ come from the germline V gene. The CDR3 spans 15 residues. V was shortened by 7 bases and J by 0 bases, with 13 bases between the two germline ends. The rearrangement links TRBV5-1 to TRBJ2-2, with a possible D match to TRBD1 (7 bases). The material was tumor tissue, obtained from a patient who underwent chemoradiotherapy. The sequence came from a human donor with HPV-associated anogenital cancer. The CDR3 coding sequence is TGCGCCAGCGCCAGGGGGGCTTCGAACACCGGGGAGCTGTTTTTT. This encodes CASARGASNTGELFF.